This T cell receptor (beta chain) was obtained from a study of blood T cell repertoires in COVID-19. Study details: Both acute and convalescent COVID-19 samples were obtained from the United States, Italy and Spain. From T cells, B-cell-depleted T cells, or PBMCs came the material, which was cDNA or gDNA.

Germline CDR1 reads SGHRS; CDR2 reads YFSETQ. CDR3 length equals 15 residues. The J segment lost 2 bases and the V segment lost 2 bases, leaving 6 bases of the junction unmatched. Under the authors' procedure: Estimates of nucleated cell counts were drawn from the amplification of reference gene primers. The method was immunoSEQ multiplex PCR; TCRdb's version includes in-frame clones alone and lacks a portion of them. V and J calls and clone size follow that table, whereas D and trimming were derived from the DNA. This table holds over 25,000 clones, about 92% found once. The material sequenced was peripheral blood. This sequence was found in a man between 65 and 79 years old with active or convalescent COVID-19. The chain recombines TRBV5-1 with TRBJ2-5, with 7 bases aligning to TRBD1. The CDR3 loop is CASSFLPGQQETQYF. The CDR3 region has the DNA TGCGCCAGCAGCTTCCTACCGGGACAGCAAGAGACCCAGTACTTC.